This TCR beta chain is drawn from a study of CD8 T cells in Susac syndrome. With random hexamers, roughly 0.45 to 1 ug RNA was reverse transcribed. TCRdb processed the immunoSEQ multiplex PCR reads anew with MiXCR; each CDR3 protein has one entry. The data hold about 200,000 distinct CDR3 sequences, with about 95% observed a single time. The CDR3 covers 13 residues. The V end lost 4 bases, the J end lost 4 bases, and 13 bases lay between the germline ends. Germline CDR1 SQVTM, CDR2 ANQGSEA. The chain uses TRBV29-1 and TRBJ1-2; D perhaps matches TRBD1 (5 bases). Sequencing was done on a sample of CD4+ T cells from PBMCs. The clonotype comes from a human donor in good health. The CDR3 region is CSVGGAQGYGYTF. In DNA, the CDR3 is TGCAGCGTTGGAGGGGCGCAGGGCTATGGCTACACCTTC.